This T cell receptor beta chain was sequenced in a study of CD8+CD57+ T cells in acquired aplastic anemia. Genomic DNA, serving as template, underwent TCR beta VDJ and CDR3 profiling. TCRdb ran MiXCR on the reads and lists one entry per CDR3 protein. This table holds a few hundred thousand distinct CDR3 sequences, over 25% found once. This clonotype was detected many times. CD8+CD57+ cell expansion, shown by flow cytometry, had occurred in the patients selected for sequencing. V trimming: 5 bases; J trimming: 1 base; junction bases outside the gene matches: 8. The germline V gene has CDR1 SEHNR and CDR2 FQNEAQ (reference sequence). This CDR3 region has 15 residues.

V and J are TRBV7-9 and TRBJ2-7; 7 bases align to TRBD2. This clonotype was sampled from a human donor with aplastic anemia. Input material: sorted CD4+, CD8+, or CD8+CD57+ T cells (not recorded which) from PBMCs. The CDR3: CASSPGGITSYEQYF. The CDR3, as DNA: TGTGCCAGCAGCCCCGGGGGGATAACGTCCTACGAGCAGTACTTC.